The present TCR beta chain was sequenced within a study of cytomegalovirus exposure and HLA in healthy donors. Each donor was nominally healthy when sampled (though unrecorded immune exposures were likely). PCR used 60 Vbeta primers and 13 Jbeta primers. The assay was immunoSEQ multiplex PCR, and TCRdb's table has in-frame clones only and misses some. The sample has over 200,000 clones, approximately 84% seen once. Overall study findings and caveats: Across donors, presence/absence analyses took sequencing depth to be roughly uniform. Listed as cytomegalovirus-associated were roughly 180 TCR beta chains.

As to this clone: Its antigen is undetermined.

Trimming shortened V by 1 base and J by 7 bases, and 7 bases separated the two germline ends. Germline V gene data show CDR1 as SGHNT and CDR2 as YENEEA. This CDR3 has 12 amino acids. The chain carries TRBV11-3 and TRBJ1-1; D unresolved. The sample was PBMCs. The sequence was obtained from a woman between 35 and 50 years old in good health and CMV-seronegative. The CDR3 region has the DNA TGTGCCAGCAGCTTAGGGGAGATTGAAGCTTTCTTT. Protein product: CASSLGEIEAFF.